This section outlines one T cell receptor (beta chain) sequence together with its context. This clone was counted many times. What this receptor recognizes is not known. The read is 3 residues too short to cover the CDR3 end, so that end is filled in from the germline J gene. CVID samples and control samples contributed equivalent amounts of genomic DNA as sequencing input. For every sample, a 60 bp segment covering the rearranged TCRbeta CDR3 region was amplified and then sequenced. TCRbeta amplification used the immunoSEQ assay, a bias-corrected multiplex PCR with high-throughput sequencing. The original pipeline was this. Every unique nucleotide sequence was considered a clone and was annotated with V, D and J genes, copy number and frequency. Sequences were labeled productive if in frame, and non-productive if out of frame or containing stop codons. As previously described, Shannon's entropy was used to calculate clonality. Mean CDR3 Kyte-Doolittle hydropathy was derived from the predicted amino acid sequences of productive clones. Using the R hclust function, scaled V gene usage was clustered hierarchically with Manhattan distance and complete linkage. Clone sharing by CDR3 amino acid sequence was assessed by resampling 12 repertoires per group over 100 rounds. The repertoires were searched for approximately 70 published EBV-specific and roughly 240 published CMV-specific TCRbeta sequences. A couple of CVID samples that yielded fewer than 10,000 sequences were excluded from the analysis, so around 38 CVID repertoires were retained. As stored in TCRdb, this immuneACCESS dataset retains in-frame rearrangements with V and J assigned. A fraction of the clones does not appear; measured against another copy, unresolved V genes explain less than half of the discrepancy, and the remainder lacks a known reason. The V and J calls and clone size are taken from that table; D and trimming were inferred from the DNA. For this sample the table reports tens of thousands of clones, with no clone seen just once. The top ten hold 0.8% to 1% of the sample.

There are 17 amino acids in the CDR3, from cysteine to phenylalanine inclusive. The CDR3 was read in part: 42 bases, with the frame set at base 1. According to the germline V gene (reference sequence), CDR1 reads LNHDA and CDR2 reads SQIVND. Deletion took 3 bases off V and 0 bases off J, with a span of 15 bases between the germline ends. The data were obtained in a study of T cell clonality in common variable immunodeficiency (dated by TCRdb to between 2014 and 2017). Broad study findings and their caveats: Differences among patients in the CVID cohort limited the correlations between repertoire features and clinical complications. Fewer TCRbeta clones were shared among CVID subjects than among healthy controls (p < 0.0001). Even though DNA input was the same, control samples had an average of roughly 76,000 unique sequences each, compared with roughly 30,000 in CVID samples. It was noted by the authors that sequencing of the repertoires of T cell subpopulations would be needed to clarify the cause of the increased clonality in CVID. CVID TCRbeta sequences reportedly showed fewer deletions and N-nucleotide insertions and lacked highly modified clones with 13 or more V deletions. TCRbeta clonality was higher in CVID subjects than in healthy controls (t-test p = 0.018), and the increase was most characteristic of about a third of subjects.

Both CVID patients and healthy controls were predominantly of Caucasian heritage. From each donor, about 5 to 8.5 ml of heparinized peripheral whole blood was collected. Genomic DNA from adults with common variable immune deficiency (CVID) and from healthy adult controls was used to sequence TCRbeta CDR3 repertoires. There were approximately 22 healthy adult volunteers in the control group (roughly twelve female and 10 or so male), ranging in age from roughly 23 to 70 years, with a mean age of approximately 34. Diluted blood was subjected to density centrifugation over Hypaque 1077 or Ficoll-Paque for isolation of peripheral blood mononuclear cells. Genomic DNA was extracted from unsorted mononuclear cells by Qiagen column purification or by a centrifugation-based method.

This clonotype was sampled from a person aged 18-70 years in good health. The rearranged chain carries TRBV19 and TRBJ1-3, with the D segment identity uncertain. Sequencing was done on a sample of peripheral blood mononuclear cells. The CDR3 region has the sequence CASSMGAGISSGNTIYF. CDR3 DNA, as far as it was read: TGTGCCAGTAGTATGGGCGCGGGGATCAGCTCTGGAAACACC.